The 20 T cell receptor beta chains presented below share a single source sample, sequenced in a study of T-cell memory formation after mild COVID-19. MiXCR, run by TCRdb on the 5' RACE reads, gives a single entry per CDR3 protein. The table has under 300,000 distinct CDR3 sequences, approximately 10% seen once. Sequencing was carried out using PBMCs or a T cell subset sorted from them (not recorded which). The receptor source for this set is a young man who had mild COVID-19 (a few samples of this study predate the infection). Cell type and time point are not known.

The chain is built from TRBV7-9 and TRBJ2-7; 9 bases agree with TRBD1. CDR1 and CDR2 from the germline V gene are SEHNR and FQNEAQ (reference sequence). The CDR3 extends over 16 amino acids. V lost 11 bases to trimming and J lost 2 bases; unmatched junction nucleotides: 16. This CDR3 reads CAGPQGGTGRPYEQYF. The CDR3, as DNA: TGTGCCGGGCCACAAGGGGGGACAGGGAGGCCCTACGAGCAGTACTTC.

The J gene is TRBJ1-1, the V gene TRBV5-1, with D perhaps TRBD1 (5 bases). CDR1 is SGHRS and CDR2 is YFSETQ in the germline V gene. Deletions cut 0 bases from V and 4 bases from J, with 10 bases between. The CDR3 covers 14 residues. The CDR3 loop is CASSLVSQGTEAFF. The CDR3 region has the DNA TGCGCCAGCAGCTTGGTCTCTCAGGGCACTGAAGCTTTCTTT.

The chain couples TRBV6-6 to TRBJ2-7, with D perhaps matching TRBD1 or TRBD2 (5 bases each). V lost 6 bases and J 6 bases, leaving 18 bases between the germline ends. Per germline, CDR1 MNHNY and CDR2 SVGAGI (reference sequence). The CDR3 contains 14 residues. In DNA form, the CDR3 reads TGTGCCAGCAGAGAGCCGGGACGGGCCGGCGAGCAGTACTTC. Translated: CASREPGRAGEQYF.

This clonotype was counted at least ten times. The rearrangement links TRBV5-1 to TRBJ2-7, with D possibly being TRBD1 (6 bases). V lost 3 bases and J 0 bases, leaving 16 bases between the germline ends. Germline CDR1 reads SGHRS; CDR2 reads YFSETQ. The CDR3 runs 16 residues. CDR3 residues: CASSSHRDTSSYEQYF. In nucleotides, the CDR3 is TGCGCCAGCAGCTCTCACCGGGACACCAGCTCCTACGAGCAGTACTTC.

The chain uses TRBV20-1 and TRBJ1-2; D is unresolved. The V end lost 6 bases, the J end lost 2 bases, and 16 bases lay between the germline ends. Germline V gives CDR1 DFQATT, CDR2 SNEGSKA (reference sequence). The CDR3 sequence is 14 residues long. Written as DNA, the CDR3 is TGCAGTGCACAGACCTTAAACGGGAACTATGGCTACACCTTC. Protein: CSAQTLNGNYGYTF.

The chain joins TRBV29-1 to TRBJ2-5, with 7 bases identical to TRBD2. The ends lost 7 bases at V and 7 bases at J; junction bases unmatched: 12. This CDR3 is built from 13 residues. The V gene's germline CDR1 is SQVTM and CDR2 ANQGSEA. The CDR3 coding sequence is TGCAGCGACCTGGGACTACCACTGGGGACCCAGTACTTC. Its translation is CSDLGLPLGTQYF.

This clonotype has just a few counts. V usage is TRBV6-1 and J usage is TRBJ2-7; weak D call: TRBD1 (5 bases). V lost 3 bases to trimming and J lost 3 bases, with 12 bases between them. The germline CDR1 and CDR2 sequences are MNHNS and SASEGT. The CDR3 contains 14 residues. The CDR3 bases are TGTGCCAGCAGTGAGCAGGGTCAAAACTACGAGCAGTACTTC. It encodes CASSEQGQNYEQYF.

V gene TRBV20-1 combines with J gene TRBJ2-7; 9 bases agree with TRBD1. The CDR3 extends over 13 amino acids. The trim removed 3 bases at V and 5 bases at J, leaving 5 bases unmatched. Germline V lookup: CDR1 DFQATT, CDR2 SNEGSKA (reference sequence). The CDR3 here is CSARGQGLHEQYF. In DNA form, the CDR3 reads TGCAGTGCTAGGGGACAGGGCTTGCACGAGCAGTACTTC.

The chain combines TRBV27 with TRBJ2-7; D is ambiguous. Trimming removed 3 bases from V and 5 bases from J, with 11 bases in between. CDR3 length: 13 amino acids. Germline CDR1 MNHEY, CDR2 SMNVEV (reference sequence). The CDR3 loop reads CASSLTQGHEQYF. In DNA form, the CDR3 reads TGTGCCAGCAGTTTGACTCAAGGGCACGAGCAGTACTTC.

This clonotype was counted a few times. J is TRBJ2-2 and V is TRBV5-1; 14 bases match TRBD2. Trimming took 4 bases from V and 2 from J; bases not matched to a gene: 7. This CDR3 has 18 residues. From germline, CDR1 is SGHRS and CDR2 YFSETQ. This CDR3 is CASSIGTSGGSNTGELFF. For the CDR3, the DNA is TGCGCCAGCAGCATCGGGACTAGCGGGGGCTCTAACACCGGGGAGCTGTTTTTT.

The V call is TRBV12-3 or TRBV12-4, the J call TRBJ2-2; 8 bases line up with TRBD1. CDR3 length equals 12 residues. Trimming at V came to 6 bases and at J to 6 bases, leaving 0 bases not matched to a gene. In DNA form, the CDR3 reads TGTGCCAGCAGACAGGGGGCCGGGGAGCTGTTTTTT. Encoded protein: CASRQGAGELFF.

This clonotype came up a few times. The chain combines TRBV2 with TRBJ2-3; the match to TRBD1 covers 11 bases. From germline, CDR1 is SNHLY and CDR2 FYNNEI. The CDR3 is 15 residues long. V lost 7 bases to trimming and J lost 4 bases; unmatched junction nucleotides: 7. CDR3 DNA sequence: TGTGCCAGCAAGCGGGGGACAGGGGGTGCAGATACGCAGTATTTT. This codes for CASKRGTGGADTQYF.

The chain uses TRBV18 and TRBJ1-2; D call uncertain. Between the trimmed V and J ends, which lost 5 bases and 3 bases, there was a span of 13 bases. Germline CDR1 is KGHSH and CDR2 is LQKENI. This CDR3 contains 14 residues. CDR3 nucleotide sequence: TGTGCCAGCTCAATGATGTCCGGGGACTATGGCTACACCTTC. This sequence encodes CASSMMSGDYGYTF.

This chain joins TRBV28 and TRBJ1-5; TRBD1 matches 7 bases. V shed 5 bases, J shed 7 bases, and the junction held 5 bases outside the gene matches. Germline loops: CDR1 MDHEN, CDR2 SYDVKM. The CDR3 consists of 13 residues. DNA of the CDR3: TGTGCCAGCAGTAAACAGGGGTGGCAGCCCCAGCATTTT. It specifies CASSKQGWQPQHF.

This clonotype was counted between two and nine times. The rearrangement uses TRBV12-3 or TRBV12-4 and TRBJ1-5; D gene uncertain. The CDR3 covers 13 residues. V was pared by 3 bases and J by 3 bases, with 6 bases between. This chain's CDR3 is CASSFGNNQPQHF. The CDR3 bases are TGTGCCAGCAGTTTTGGGAACAATCAGCCCCAGCATTTT.

This chain joins TRBV4-3 and TRBJ1-2; the D is unclear. Germline lookup yields CDR1 LGHNA and CDR2 YSLEER. The V and J ends lost 1 base and 4 bases respectively, with 13 bases between them. The CDR3 loop spans 15 amino acids. The CDR3, as DNA: TGCGCCAGCAGCCAAGGCGAGCCGGAGGCCTATGGCTACACCTTC. It translates to CASSQGEPEAYGYTF.

This clonotype was recorded a few times. The rearrangement links TRBV12-3 or TRBV12-4 to TRBJ1-5; D might be TRBD1 (5 bases). CDR3 length equals 13 residues. Trimming stripped 5 bases from V and 12 bases from J, with 17 bases between. CDR3 in amino acids: CASSRGHPGHQHF. In nucleotides, the CDR3 is TGTGCCAGCAGTCGAGGACACCCCGGTCACCAGCATTTT.

This sequence joins TRBV5-1 and TRBJ2-5; 15 nucleotides match TRBD2. Germline CDR1 reads SGHRS; CDR2 reads YFSETQ. The CDR3 runs to 17 residues. V was pared by 4 bases and J by 5 bases, with 9 bases of the junction left unmatched. CDR3 nucleotides: TGCGCCAGCAGCCTCGGGACTAGCGGGGGGTTTCGCGAGACCCAGTACTTC. Its protein product is CASSLGTSGGFRETQYF.

This chain links TRBV4-3 with TRBJ2-7; TRBD2 matches 13 bases. Germline V gives CDR1 LGHNA, CDR2 YSLEER. The ends lost 4 bases at V and 4 bases at J; junction bases unmatched: 1. This CDR3 comprises 14 residues. The DNA of the CDR3 is TGCGCCAGCAGCCCGGGACTAGCGGGGTACGAGCAGTACGTC. Protein product: CASSPGLAGYEQYV.

This clonotype was recorded many times. The chain joins TRBV11-2 to TRBJ2-5, with TRBD2 identical over 13 bases. This CDR3 is built from 17 residues. Germline V gene data show CDR1 as SGHAT and CDR2 as FQNNGV. V was pared by 5 bases and J by 5 bases, with 11 bases of the junction left unmatched. CDR3 loop: CASSPGLAGLLGETQYF. The DNA for the CDR3 is TGTGCCAGCAGCCCGGGACTAGCGGGGCTCCTGGGGGAGACCCAGTACTTC.